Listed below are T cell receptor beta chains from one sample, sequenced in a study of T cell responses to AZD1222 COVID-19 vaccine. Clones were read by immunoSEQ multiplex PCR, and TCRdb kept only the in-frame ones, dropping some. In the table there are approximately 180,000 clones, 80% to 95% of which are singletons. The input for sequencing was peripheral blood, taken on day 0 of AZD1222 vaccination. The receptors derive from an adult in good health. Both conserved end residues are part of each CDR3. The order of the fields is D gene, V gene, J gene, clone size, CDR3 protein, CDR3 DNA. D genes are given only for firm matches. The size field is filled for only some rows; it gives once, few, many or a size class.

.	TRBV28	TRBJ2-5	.	CASSTFRAKLFTQYF	TGTGCCAGCAGTACCTTCAGGGCTAAGTTATTTACCCAGTACTTC
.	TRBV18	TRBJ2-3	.	CASSPAFLTSTDTQYF	TGTGCCAGCTCTCCGGCCTTCCTCACTAGCACAGATACGCAGTATTTT
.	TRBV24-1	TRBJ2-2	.	CATLEVNTGELFF	TGTGCCACTCTTGAAGTAAACACCGGGGAGCTGTTTTTT
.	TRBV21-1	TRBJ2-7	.	CASSRTKAYEQYF	TGTGCCAGCAGCCGGACTAAAGCCTACGAGCAGTACTTC
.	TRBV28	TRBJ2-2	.	CASSRSFKTVTGELFF	TGTGCCAGCAGTCGATCCTTCAAGACAGTCACCGGGGAGCTGTTTTTT
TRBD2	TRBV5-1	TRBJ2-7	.	CASSTRTSGRDLLF	TGCGCCAGCAGCACCAGGACTAGCGGGAGGGATCTACTCTTC
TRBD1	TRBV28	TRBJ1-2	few	CASSSPGQGFYGYTF	TGTGCCAGCAGTTCGCCGGGACAGGGCTTCTATGGCTACACCTTC
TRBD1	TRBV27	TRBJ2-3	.	CASSLLDRGTDTQYF	TGTGCCAGCAGTTTATTAGACAGGGGCACAGATACGCAGTATTTT
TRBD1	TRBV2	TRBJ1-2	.	CASSLRTGQTHGYTF	TGTGCCAGCAGTCTCCGGACAGGCCAAACCCATGGCTACACCTTC
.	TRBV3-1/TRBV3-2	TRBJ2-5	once	CASSANQETQYF	TGTGCCAGCAGCGCGAACCAAGAGACCCAGTACTTC
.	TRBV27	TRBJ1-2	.	CASSSGSPDGYTF	TGTGCCAGCAGTTCAGGGAGCCCCGATGGCTACACCTTC
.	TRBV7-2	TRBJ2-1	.	CASSQIPVSYNEQFF	TGTGCCAGCAGTCAGATACCGGTCTCCTACAATGAGCAGTTCTTC
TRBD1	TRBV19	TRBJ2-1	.	CASSTTDREYNEQFF	TGTGCCAGTAGTACCACGGACAGGGAGTACAATGAGCAGTTCTTC
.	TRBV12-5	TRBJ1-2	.	CASGLVPGTRQPNYGYTF	TGTGCTAGTGGTTTGGTACCAGGTACGAGACAGCCTAACTATGGCTACACCTTC
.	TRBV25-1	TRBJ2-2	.	CASTRGGSGELFF	TGTGCCAGCACTAGAGGGGGATCCGGGGAGCTGTTTTTT
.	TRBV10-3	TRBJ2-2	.	CAISESRQGFVGELFF	TGTGCCATCAGTGAGTCAAGGCAGGGGTTCGTCGGGGAGCTGTTTTTT
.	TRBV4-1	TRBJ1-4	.	CASSQDEGSNEKLFF	TGCGCCAGCAGCCAAGATGAGGGTAGCAATGAAAAACTGTTTTTT
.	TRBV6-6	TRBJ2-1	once	CASSYDNEQFF	TGTGCCAGCAGTTACGACAATGAGCAGTTCTTC
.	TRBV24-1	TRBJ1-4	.	CATSDFTGSGNEKLFF	TGTGCCACCAGTGATTTCACAGGGTCTGGGAATGAAAAACTGTTTTTT
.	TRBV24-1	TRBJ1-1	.	CATSDLHGSENTEAFF	TGTGCCACCAGTGATTTGCACGGTAGTGAGAACACTGAAGCTTTCTTT
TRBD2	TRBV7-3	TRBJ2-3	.	CASSSSGGPGDTQYF	TGTGCCAGCAGCTCCTCGGGGGGGCCAGGAGATACGCAGTATTTT
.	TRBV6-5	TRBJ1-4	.	CASRWRALNEKLFF	TGTGCCAGCAGATGGAGGGCCCTTAATGAAAAACTGTTTTTT
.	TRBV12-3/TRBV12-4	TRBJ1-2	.	CASKRGNYGYTF	TGTGCCAGCAAAAGGGGAAACTATGGCTACACCTTC
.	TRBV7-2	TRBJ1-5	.	CASRQAFLNQPQHF	TGTGCCAGCAGGCAGGCCTTCCTCAATCAGCCCCAGCATTTT
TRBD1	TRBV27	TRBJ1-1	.	CASTDRAGMNTEAFF	TGTGCCAGCACGGACAGGGCGGGAATGAACACTGAAGCTTTCTTT
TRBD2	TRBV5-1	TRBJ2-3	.	CASKPSGTTDTQYF	TGCGCCAGCAAGCCTAGCGGGACCACAGATACGCAGTATTTT
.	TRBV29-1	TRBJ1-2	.	CSVERPTPGRSSYGYTF	TGCAGCGTTGAGCGCCCCACTCCGGGACGGTCTAGCTATGGCTACACCTTC
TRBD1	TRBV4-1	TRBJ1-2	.	CASSQDDRDRGDYGYTF	TGCGCCAGCAGCCAAGATGACAGGGACAGGGGTGACTATGGCTACACCTTC
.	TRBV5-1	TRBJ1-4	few	CASSFGGTLANEKLFF	TGCGCCAGCAGCTTTGGCGGGACTTTAGCTAATGAAAAACTGTTTTTT
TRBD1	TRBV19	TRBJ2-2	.	CASSIGQGDTGELFF	TGTGCCAGTAGTATAGGACAGGGGGACACCGGGGAGCTGTTTTTT
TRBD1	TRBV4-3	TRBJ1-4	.	CASSQDAQGNEKLFF	TGCGCCAGCAGCCAAGATGCACAGGGGAATGAAAAACTGTTTTTT
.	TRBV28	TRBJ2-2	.	CASSFSLTAWGNTGELFF	TGTGCCAGCAGTTTTTCTTTGACGGCCTGGGGGAACACCGGGGAGCTGTTTTTT
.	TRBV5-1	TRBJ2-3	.	CASSVSGDTQYF	TGCGCCAGCAGCGTGTCAGGGGATACGCAGTATTTT